The 24 T cell receptor beta chains in this list originate from one sample, sequenced in a study of CD8+ T cells in alopecia areata. Reverse transcription of extracted RNA yielded cDNA, which provided the sequencing template. Only in-frame clones appear in the TCRdb table, and some are missing; sequencing was by immunoSEQ multiplex PCR. The sample holds roughly 190,000 clones, 50% to 70% seen once. Treatment indicated: oral pan-JAK inhibitor, 5-10 mg twice daily. The sample here was CD4+ T cells sorted from blood, taken at week 49, from a patient treated with tofacitinib. All receptors derive from a human donor with alopecia areata.

The sample holds a few counts of this clone. The V and J genes are TRBV5-1 and TRBJ2-7; D is undetermined. V was cut by 4 bases and J by 3 bases, with 20 bases left in between. This CDR3 comprises 16 residues. Germline CDR1 SGHRS, CDR2 YFSETQ. The CDR3 coding sequence is TGCGCCAGCAGCCCCCGTGGTGTAGCCTTCAACTACGAGCAGTACTTC. It is translated as CASSPRGVAFNYEQYF.

A few counts support this clone. The chain recombines TRBV29-1 with TRBJ1-2; a possible D gene is TRBD1 (6 bases). This CDR3 is 13 amino acids long. Germline loops: CDR1 SQVTM, CDR2 ANQGSEA. V gave up 5 bases and J gave up 2 bases, with 12 bases separating them. The CDR3 sequence is CSVNREQNYGYTF. The CDR3 DNA is TGCAGCGTTAACAGGGAGCAGAACTATGGCTACACCTTC.

The chain uses TRBV2 and TRBJ1-1; possibly TRBD1 for D (6 bases). Germline CDR1 and CDR2: SNHLY and FYNNEI. V shed 2 bases and J shed 10 bases, with 11 bases lying between them. There are 12 residues in the CDR3. The CDR3 loop reads CASSERTEVAFF. The CDR3 DNA sequence: TGTGCCAGCAGTGAAAGGACAGAGGTAGCTTTCTTT. The full variable domain, rest sourced from reference TRBV2 and TRBJ1-1, is EPEVTQTPSHQVTQMGQEVILRCVPISNHLYFYWYRQILGQKVEFLVSFYNNEISEKSEIFDDQFSVERPDGSNFTLKIRSTKLEDSAMYFCASSERTEVAFFGQGTRLTVV.

The genes are TRBV5-6 and TRBJ1-2; D uncertain. Germline V gene data show CDR1 as SGHDT and CDR2 as YYEEEE. Trimming left V 4 bases short and J 3 bases short, with 16 bases between. The CDR3 is 15 amino acids. The CDR3 protein is CASSPATDLDYGYTF. CDR3 DNA sequence: TGTGCCAGCAGCCCCGCAACAGATCTCGACTATGGCTACACCTTC.

The gene calls are TRBV9 and TRBJ1-2; no reliable D call. Germline V gene data show CDR1 as SGDLS and CDR2 as YYNGEE. V was trimmed by 0 bases and J by 7 bases, leaving 16 bases between them. This CDR3 comprises 15 residues. The CDR3 nucleotides read TGTGCCAGCAGCGTAGCCCCAAAGACCCAAGGTGGCTACACCTTC. This sequence encodes CASSVAPKTQGGYTF.

CDR3: CASTEQGATEQYF. CDR3 nucleotides: TGTGCCAGTACGGAACAGGGGGCTACCGAGCAGTACTTC. This rearrangement joins TRBV19 to TRBJ2-7; 9 bases align to TRBD1. The germline V gene encodes CDR1 LNHDA and CDR2 SQIVND (reference sequence). The ends lost 7 bases at V and 6 bases at J; junction bases unmatched: 7. CDR3 length equals 13 residues.

This chain links TRBV10-3 with TRBJ1-2; no definite D call. Trimming stripped 3 bases from V and 3 bases from J, with 11 bases between. Germline CDR1 is ENHRY and CDR2 is SYGVKD. This CDR3 is built from 14 residues. This chain's CDR3 is CAISDTQTDYGYTF. The DNA for the CDR3 is TGTGCCATCAGTGACACTCAGACTGACTATGGCTACACCTTC.

V usage is TRBV18 and J usage is TRBJ2-7; D uncertain. Between the trimmed V and J ends, which lost 0 bases and 0 bases, there was a span of 6 bases. This CDR3 has 14 amino acids. Per germline, CDR1 KGHSH and CDR2 LQKENI. CDR3 amino acids: CASSPPESSYEQYF. The CDR3, as DNA: TGTGCCAGCTCACCACCCGAAAGCTCCTACGAGCAGTACTTC. The full variable domain, completed using reference TRBV18 and TRBJ2-7, is NAGVMQNPRHLVRRRGQEARLRCSPMKGHSHVYWYRQLPEEGLKFMVYLQKENIIDESGMPKERFSAEFPKEGPSILRIQQVVRGDSAAYFCASSPPESSYEQYFGPGTRLTVT.

This clone showed up just a few times. This chain links TRBV30 with TRBJ2-3; the match to TRBD2 covers 9 bases. The CDR3 is 15 residues long. Germline V gene data show CDR1 as GTSNPN and CDR2 as SVGIG (reference sequence). The V and J ends lost 5 bases and 7 bases, in that order; junction bases with no gene match: 13. The CDR3 DNA follows: TGTGCCTGGGGCCCAGCGGGGGGAGAAGTTAATACGCAGTATTTT. This encodes CAWGPAGGEVNTQYF.

This clone has more than one count but fewer than ten. The sample has other DNA sequences that encode this CDR3 too. This chain links TRBV30 with TRBJ1-1, with no clear D. This CDR3 has 14 amino acids. Trimming removed 3 bases from V and 0 bases from J, with 11 bases in between. Germline loops: CDR1 GTSNPN, CDR2 SVGIG (reference sequence). CDR3 residues: CAWSVGQLNTEAFF. The CDR3 DNA follows: TGTGCCTGGAGCGTTGGGCAGTTGAACACTGAAGCTTTCTTT.

J is TRBJ2-1 and V is TRBV29-1, with 7 bases matching TRBD2. J lost 3 bases, V lost 8 bases, and 10 bases had no gene match. Germline-derived CDR1 and CDR2 are SQVTM and ANQGSEA. This CDR3 has 14 residues. The CDR3 bases are TGCAGCTGGCGAGGGCGGGGGAACTACAATGAGCAGTTCTTC. This codes for CSWRGRGNYNEQFF.

The rearrangement joins TRBV20-1 to TRBJ2-7; perhaps TRBD2 as D (5 bases). Germline V gene lookup returns CDR1 DFQATT and CDR2 SNEGSKA (reference sequence). V was pared by 6 bases and J by 2 bases, with 5 bases between. This CDR3 spans 10 amino acids. CDR3 DNA: TGCAGTGCCGGGGCCTACGAGCAGTACTTC. This sequence encodes CSAGAYEQYF.

The rearrangement uses TRBV7-9 and TRBJ1-6; TRBD1 is a possible D gene (6 bases). The CDR3 runs to 15 residues. Trimming pared 5 bases from V and 5 bases from J, leaving 13 bases between. Germline V gene sequence: CDR1 SEHNR, CDR2 FQNEAQ (reference sequence). In DNA, the CDR3 is TGTGCCAGCAGCCAGGACAGTGGGGATAATTCACCCCTCCACTTT. Its protein is CASSQDSGDNSPLHF.

This clone has only one observation. The chain links TRBV9 to TRBJ2-3; the match to TRBD2 covers 7 bases. This CDR3 is built from 15 residues. The V segment lost 0 bases and the J segment 1 base; nucleotides outside the gene matches: 2. From germline, CDR1 is SGDLS and CDR2 YYNGEE. The DNA for the CDR3 is TGTGCCAGCAGCGTAGTAACTAGCGGCACAGATACGCAGTATTTT. It translates to CASSVVTSGTDTQYF.

The CDR3 nucleotides read TGCAGCGTTGAAGGGCAGGGGCTAGATACGCAGTATTTT. Translation gives CSVEGQGLDTQYF. The chain is built from TRBV29-1 and TRBJ2-3; weak D call: TRBD1 (6 bases). The CDR3 extends over 13 amino acids. Germline assignment: CDR1 SQVTM and CDR2 ANQGSEA. V was pared by 1 base and J by 5 bases, with 10 bases between.

This chain uses TRBV7-9 with TRBJ2-5; 7 bases map to TRBD1. Germline-derived CDR1 and CDR2 are SEHNR and FQNEAQ (reference sequence). V lost 2 bases, J lost 3 bases, and 6 bases stayed unmatched. The CDR3 spans 15 residues. CDR3 region: CASSLLGDREETQYF. CDR3 DNA sequence: TGTGCCAGCAGCTTATTGGGCGACAGGGAAGAGACCCAGTACTTC.

This clone was counted between two and nine times. V is TRBV2 and J is TRBJ2-1; TRBD2 is a possible D gene (5 bases). CDR3 size: 12 residues. Deletions cut 6 bases from V and 8 bases from J, with 11 bases between. CDR1 is SNHLY and CDR2 is FYNNEI in the germline V gene. In nucleotides, the CDR3 is TGTGCCAGCAGCAGTGGAGGATATGAGCAGTTCTTC. Its protein is CASSSGGYEQFF.

The chain couples TRBV29-1 to TRBJ2-5; D may be TRBD1 (5 bases). The ends were cut back, 0 bases at V and 4 bases at J, with 9 bases in the middle. The CDR3 has 13 amino acids. Germline CDR1 is SQVTM and CDR2 is ANQGSEA. CDR3 residues: CSVEDPQAETQYF. The DNA for the CDR3 is TGCAGCGTTGAAGATCCACAGGCAGAGACCCAGTACTTC.

This clone was recorded at least ten times. The gene calls are TRBV5-1 and TRBJ1-2; D not certain. Germline V gene data show CDR1 as SGHRS and CDR2 as YFSETQ. The CDR3 is 14 residues long. Trimming stripped 6 bases from V and 2 bases from J, with 14 bases between. The DNA for the CDR3 is TGCGCCAGCAACTCTGGTTTACAGAACTATGGCTACACCTTC. It specifies CASNSGLQNYGYTF.

This clone was picked up a small number of times. The V gene is TRBV6-4, the J gene TRBJ2-6, with D perhaps TRBD1 (6 bases). Germline CDR1 and CDR2: MRHNA and SNTAGT. The CDR3 length is 15 residues. V was shortened by 4 bases and J by 0 bases, with 7 bases between the two germline ends. DNA of the CDR3: TGTGCCAGCAGTGTGGACAGCTCTGGGGCCAACGTCCTGACTTTC. This gives the protein CASSVDSSGANVLTF.

This clone has a handful of counts. This chain uses TRBV30 with TRBJ2-7; D gene unclear. Trimming left V 0 bases short and J 6 bases short, with 6 bases between. The CDR3 has 11 amino acids. Germline CDR1 is GTSNPN and CDR2 is SVGIG (reference sequence). Written as DNA, the CDR3 is TGTGCCTGGAGTGTCGGAGCCGAGCAGTACTTC. Its protein is CAWSVGAEQYF.

A few counts support this clone. V is TRBV7-2 and J is TRBJ1-1, with D maybe TRBD1 (5 bases). Trimming left V 5 bases short and J 8 bases short, with 12 bases between. Per germline, CDR1 SGHTA and CDR2 FQGNSA. This CDR3 is built from 12 residues. The CDR3 loop is CASSVGQGEAFF. The CDR3 region has the DNA TGTGCCAGCAGCGTGGGGCAGGGAGAAGCTTTCTTT.

V is TRBV14 and J is TRBJ2-5; a weak D match, TRBD1 (5 bases). CDR1 SGHDN and CDR2 FVKESK come from the germline V gene. V was trimmed by 2 bases and J by 2 bases, leaving 15 bases between them. This CDR3 has 16 residues. Here the CDR3 reads CASSQFGQGGQETQYF. The CDR3 DNA reads TGTGCCAGCAGCCAATTCGGGCAGGGTGGACAAGAGACCCAGTACTTC.

This sequence joins TRBV6-6 and TRBJ1-2; D may be TRBD1 (5 bases). The germline gives CDR1 MNHNY, CDR2 SVGAGI (reference sequence). V was clipped by 6 bases and J by 7 bases, with 15 bases between them. The CDR3 sequence is 13 residues long. The CDR3 reads CASRRTEGSGYTF. CDR3 in DNA: TGTGCCAGCAGACGGACGGAGGGGAGTGGCTACACCTTC.